This TCR beta chain was captured in a study of blood T cell repertoires in COVID-19 (dated by TCRdb to 2018 to 2020). Background for the entire study: The collaborator samples originated in the United States, Italy and Spain and spanned the acute and convalescent phases of COVID-19. The material from the prospective study consisted of cDNA or gDNA derived from T cells, B-cell-depleted T cells, or PBMCs. The dataset comprised deeply sampled blood TCRbeta repertoires from subjects exposed to, actively infected with, or recovered from COVID-19. The repertoires were released in a freely available public database meant as a resource for research on the immune response to SARS-CoV-2. Samples were obtained from the ongoing ImmuneRACE study (first 160 participants) and from about 1,300 subjects provided by 6 global collaborators. A de-identified subject ID, COVID-19 status, age in years and sex were almost always included in the sample metadata. Where available, HLA class I and class II types were taken from metadata supplied by the sample provider and were not determined by assay-based typing.

Each collaborating institution followed its own protocols to collect whole blood in K2EDTA tubes. For TCRbeta analysis, collaborator samples were shipped as frozen whole blood, as isolated PBMCs, or as DNA extracted from either sample type. For this clone: The antigen it binds to is not known. No qualities accompany the bases; no much larger clone lies one base away.

Study-wide findings and limitations: How much clinical and demographic metadata was included differed by source and by participant, and the metadata was provided uncurated.

The immunoSEQ Assay, a bias-controlled multiplex PCR, was used to amplify TCRbeta CDR3 regions from genomic DNA. The study's processing was this. The number of nucleated cells in each sample was estimated by amplification of reference gene primers within the assay. Sequence reads were collapsed and filtered to measure the absolute abundance of every unique TCRbeta CDR3 rearrangement. For each sample, productive Simpson clonality was calculated by taking the square root of Simpson's diversity index across productive rearrangements. Here the immuneACCESS table is served through TCRdb, limited to in-frame sequences with V and J called. Missing clones are a known gap in these copies; in checked studies unresolved V genes cover under half, and the rest lacks a known reason. V, J and clone size reflect that table, while D and trimming were determined from the DNA. A total of 150,000 to 200,000 clones appear in this sample, 79% of them only once. The biggest ten clones account for approximately 15% of the sample.

This TCR was sampled from a man aged 55 to 69 with active or convalescent COVID-19. Input material: peripheral blood.

The DNA sequence is as follows: TGTGCCAGCAGTCCAGACAGGCCGTACCAAGAGACCCAGTACTTC. It translates to CASSPDRPYQETQYF. The chain was built from TRBV27 and TRBJ2-5; TRBD1 could be the D gene, as 6 bases match. Sequences MNHEY (CDR1) and SMNVEV (CDR2) are obtained from the germline V gene (reference sequence). V is pared back by 5 bases and J by 0 bases, with 13 bases lying between the germline termini. The CDR3 runs 15 amino acids, cysteine and phenylalanine included. The kept DNA is CDR3 alone, 45 bases in frame from the first base.